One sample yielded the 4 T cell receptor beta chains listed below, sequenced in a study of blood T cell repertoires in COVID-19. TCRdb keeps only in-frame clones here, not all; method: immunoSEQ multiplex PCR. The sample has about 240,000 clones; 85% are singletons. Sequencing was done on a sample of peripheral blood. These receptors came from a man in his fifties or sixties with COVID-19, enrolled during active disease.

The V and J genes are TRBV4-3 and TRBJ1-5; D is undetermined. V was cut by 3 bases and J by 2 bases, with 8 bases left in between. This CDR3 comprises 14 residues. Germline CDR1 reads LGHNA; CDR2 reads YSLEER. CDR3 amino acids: CASSQTWGNQPQHF. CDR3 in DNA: TGCGCCAGCAGCCAGACTTGGGGCAATCAGCCCCAGCATTTT.

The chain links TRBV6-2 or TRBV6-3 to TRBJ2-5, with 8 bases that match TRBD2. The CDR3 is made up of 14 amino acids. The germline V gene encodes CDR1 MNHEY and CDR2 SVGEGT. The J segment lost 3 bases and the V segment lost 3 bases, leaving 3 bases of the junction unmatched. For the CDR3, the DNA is TGTGCCAGCAGTTATCGGGGGGGAAAAGAGACCCAGTACTTC. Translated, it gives CASSYRGGKETQYF.

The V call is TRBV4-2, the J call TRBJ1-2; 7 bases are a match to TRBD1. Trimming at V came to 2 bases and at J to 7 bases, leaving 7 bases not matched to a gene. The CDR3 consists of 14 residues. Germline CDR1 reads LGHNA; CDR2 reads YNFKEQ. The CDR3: CASSQLNRGSGYTF. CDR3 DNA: TGTGCCAGCAGCCAACTAAACAGGGGCTCTGGCTACACCTTC.

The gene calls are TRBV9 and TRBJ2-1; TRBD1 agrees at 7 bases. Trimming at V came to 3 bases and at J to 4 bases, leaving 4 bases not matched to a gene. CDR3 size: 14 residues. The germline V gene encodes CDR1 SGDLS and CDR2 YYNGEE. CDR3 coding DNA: TGTGCCAGCAGCGCGACAGGGACGTACAATGAGCAGTTCTTC. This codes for CASSATGTYNEQFF.